Presented here are 32 T cell receptor beta chains from one specimen sequenced in a study of cytomegalovirus exposure and HLA in healthy donors. The study ran its PCR with 60 Vbeta and 13 Jbeta primers. Libraries were prepared by immunoSEQ multiplex PCR; TCRdb keeps only in-frame clonotypes and omits some of them. The profile shows roughly 100,000 clones, approximately 81% of them singletons. The source material was PBMCs. The receptors were sampled from a man aged 30 to 39 in good health and CMV-seronegative.

This clone was observed once. The V call is TRBV6-6, the J call TRBJ2-3; D remains ambiguous. This CDR3 has 11 amino acids. Trimming left V 4 bases short and J 5 bases short, with 4 bases between. From germline, CDR1 is MNHNY and CDR2 SVGAGI (reference sequence). CDR3 bases: TGTGCCAGCAGTTTCCGAGATACGCAGTATTTT. It encodes CASSFRDTQYF.

J is TRBJ2-5 and V is TRBV5-4; 8 nucleotides agree with TRBD2. The ends lost 1 base at V and 2 bases at J; junction bases unmatched: 7. The CDR3 contains 16 residues. Germline CDR1 and CDR2: SGHNT and YYREEE (reference sequence). CDR3 residues: CASSLTLTSGQETQYF. CDR3 in DNA: TGTGCCAGCAGCTTGACCCTTACTAGCGGACAAGAGACCCAGTACTTC.

The J gene is TRBJ2-5, the V gene TRBV28, with D tentatively TRBD2 (5 bases). This CDR3 region has 14 residues. V dropped 0 bases and J dropped 6 bases, with 11 bases sitting between them. CDR1 is MDHEN and CDR2 is SYDVKM in the germline V gene. This CDR3 reads CASSLWASLQTQYF. CDR3 DNA: TGTGCCAGCAGTTTATGGGCTAGCCTACAGACCCAGTACTTC.

The chain has TRBV5-8 and TRBJ2-7; 8 bases line up with TRBD1. CDR3 length: 13 amino acids. Looked up from germline, CDR1 is SGHTS and CDR2 is YDEGEE. Trimming at V came to 4 bases and at J to 3 bases, leaving 3 bases not matched to a gene. Here the CDR3 DNA reads TGTGCCAGCAGCCTGGACAGGGACTACGAGCAGTACTTC. Residues: CASSLDRDYEQYF.

J is TRBJ2-3 and V is TRBV7-9; D may be TRBD2 (6 bases). The CDR3 covers 14 residues. Germline values: CDR1 SEHNR, CDR2 FQNEAQ (reference sequence). V was pared by 3 bases and J by 0 bases, with 7 bases between. The CDR3 spells CASSFGTSTDTQYF. The CDR3 DNA follows: TGTGCCAGCAGCTTCGGGACTAGCACAGATACGCAGTATTTT. The full variable domain, with the rest looked up from reference TRBV7-9 and TRBJ2-3, is DTGVSQNPRHKITKRGQNVTFRCDPISEHNRLYWYRQTLGQGPEFLTYFQNEAQLEKSRLLSDRFSAERPKGSFSTLEIQRTEQGDSAMYLCASSFGTSTDTQYFGPGTRLTVL.

Written as DNA, the CDR3 is TGTGCCAGTCGACAGGAAATCGGGGAGCTGTTTTTT. Protein: CASRQEIGELFF. The chain carries TRBV27 and TRBJ2-2; D perhaps matches TRBD1 (6 bases). V lost 9 bases and J lost 7, with 12 bases in between. The CDR3 sequence is 12 residues long. Germline values: CDR1 MNHEY, CDR2 SMNVEV (reference sequence).

This clone was detected once. One end of the junction varies from germline; a read error may be responsible. The gene calls are TRBV20-1 and TRBJ1-2; 11 bases are a match to TRBD1. CDR1 is DFQATT and CDR2 is SNEGSKA in the germline V gene (reference sequence). The CDR3 extends over 11 amino acids. CDR3 sequence: CSAPDRGLLYF. The CDR3, as DNA: TGCAGTGCTCCGGACAGGGGGCTCCTCTACTTC.

This clone was recorded a few times. J is TRBJ1-2 and V is TRBV21-1; the table names TRBD1, a call not compared with the DNA. TRBV21-1 is classified as a pseudogene. The CDR3 contains 14 residues. CDR3 protein: CASRGTGTEYGYTF. CDR3 nucleotide sequence: TGTGCCAGCAGAGGGACAGGGACGGAGTATGGCTACACCTTC.

CDR3: CATSRIQGPREQFF. The CDR3 DNA reads as TGTGCCACCAGCAGAATACAAGGCCCTAGGGAGCAGTTCTTC. The J gene is TRBJ2-1, the V gene TRBV15, with D unclear. V lost 2 bases to trimming and J lost 10 bases, with 15 bases between them. From germline, CDR1 is LNHNV and CDR2 YYDKDF (reference sequence). This CDR3 comprises 14 residues.

V is TRBV6-1 and J is TRBJ1-1; TRBD1 matches at 8 bases. Germline lookup yields CDR1 MNHNS and CDR2 SASEGT. CDR3 length: 14 residues. With 6 bases clipped from V and 0 bases from J, the junction kept 3 bases outside the gene matches. The CDR3, as DNA: TGTGCCAGCAGGAACAGGGGGGTGAACACTGAAGCTTTCTTT. Protein product: CASRNRGVNTEAFF.

CDR3 sequence: CATRAAGEINEQFF. The CDR3 DNA sequence: TGTGCCACCAGAGCGGCAGGTGAAATCAATGAGCAGTTCTTC. The chain combines TRBV15 with TRBJ2-1; TRBD2 is a possible D gene (5 bases). CDR1 and CDR2 (germline): LNHNV, YYDKDF (reference sequence). The V gene lost 6 bases and the J gene lost 6 bases, with 15 bases spanning the gap. This CDR3 has 14 amino acids.

This chain connects TRBV30 to TRBJ1-5, with D maybe TRBD1 (6 bases). The germline CDR1 and CDR2 sequences are GTSNPN and SVGIG (reference sequence). The CDR3 is 15 residues long. Trimming pared 0 bases from V and 3 bases from J, leaving 12 bases between. This chain's CDR3 is CAWSVQGLYNQPQHF. The CDR3 DNA is TGTGCCTGGAGTGTACAGGGATTGTACAATCAGCCCCAGCATTTT.

The chain uses TRBV4-3 and TRBJ1-1; D is unresolved. The CDR3 is 14 amino acids. Trimming removed 1 base from V and 4 bases from J, with 10 bases in between. Germline V gene sequence: CDR1 LGHNA, CDR2 YSLEER. The CDR3 coding sequence is TGCGCCAGCAGCCAAGGGGCGGGAGTCACTGAAGCTTTCTTT. It specifies CASSQGAGVTEAFF.

V is TRBV5-1 and J is TRBJ2-2; D might be TRBD2 (6 bases). The CDR3 has 16 amino acids. Looked up from germline, CDR1 is SGHRS and CDR2 is YFSETQ. Trimming pared 0 bases from V and 5 bases from J, leaving 14 bases between. The CDR3 loop reads CASSLDGGTGTGELFF. For the CDR3, the DNA is TGCGCCAGCAGCTTGGATGGAGGGACGGGGACCGGGGAGCTGTTTTTT. The full variable domain, completed using reference TRBV5-1 and TRBJ2-2, is KAGVTQTPRYLIKTRGQQVTLSCSPISGHRSVSWYQQTPGQGLQFLFEYFSETQRNKGNFPGRFSGRQFSNSRSEMNVSTLELGDSALYLCASSLDGGTGTGELFFGEGSRLTVL.

The genes are TRBV5-6 and TRBJ2-7; 8 bases align to TRBD2. Trimming removed 5 bases from V and 1 base from J; junction bases left unmatched: 5. Germline V gene sequence: CDR1 SGHDT, CDR2 YYEEEE. The CDR3 loop spans 14 amino acids. In nucleotides, the CDR3 is TGTGCCAGCAGGGGGGCGGGGGGATCCTACGAGCAGTACTTC. It is translated as CASRGAGGSYEQYF. The whole variable domain, remainder taken from reference TRBV5-6 and TRBJ2-7, is DAGVTQSPTHLIKTRGQQVTLRCSPKSGHDTVSWYQQALGQGPQFIFQYYEEEERQRGNFPDRFSGHQFPNYSSELNVNALLLGDSALYLCASRGAGGSYEQYFGPGTRLTVT.

The V gene is TRBV29-1, the J gene TRBJ2-7, with 9 positions matching TRBD2. V was pared by 8 bases and J by 6 bases, with 17 bases of the junction left unmatched. The CDR3 runs 15 residues. From germline, CDR1 is SQVTM and CDR2 ANQGSEA. For the CDR3, the DNA is TGCAGCATCCTGCGGGCGGGAGGGCTTAAGGGCGAGCAGTACTTC. It codes for CSILRAGGLKGEQYF.

This chain's CDR3 is CASSLVVRDYGYTF. As DNA, the CDR3 is TGTGCCAGCAGCTTGGTTGTCAGGGACTATGGCTACACCTTC. V gene TRBV5-5 combines with J gene TRBJ1-2; possibly TRBD1 for D (5 bases). Germline V gene data show CDR1 as SGHKS and CDR2 as YYEKEE (reference sequence). With 0 bases removed from V and 3 bases from J, the gap between germline ends came to 9 bases. The CDR3 extends over 14 amino acids. The whole variable domain, remainder taken from reference TRBV5-5 and TRBJ1-2, is DAGVTQSPTHLIKTRGQQVTLRCSPISGHKSVSWYQQVLGQGPQFIFQYYEKEERGRGNFPDRFSARQFPNYSSELNVNALLLGDSALYLCASSLVVRDYGYTFGSGTRLTVV.

A remark on this clone: This sample includes further DNA sequences coding for the same CDR3. The chain links TRBV28 to TRBJ2-7, with TRBD1 as a possible D gene (5 bases). Germline values: CDR1 MDHEN, CDR2 SYDVKM. This CDR3 spans 14 amino acids. V was clipped by 5 bases and J by 4 bases, with 15 bases between them. CDR3 loop: CASSLQAGPYEQYF. The CDR3 bases are TGTGCCAGCAGTCTACAGGCTGGGCCTTACGAGCAGTACTTC. Complete variable domain (other parts from reference TRBV28 and TRBJ2-7): DVKVTQSSRYLVKRTGEKVFLECVQDMDHENMFWYRQDPGLGLRLIYFSYDVKMKEKGDIPEGYSVSREKKERFSLILESASTNQTSMYLCASSLQAGPYEQYFGPGTRLTVT.

V and J are TRBV19 and TRBJ2-5; 11 nucleotides line up with TRBD2. Germline values: CDR1 LNHDA, CDR2 SQIVND (reference sequence). The CDR3 runs 16 residues. With 4 bases clipped from V and 1 base from J, the junction kept 5 bases outside the gene matches. In DNA form, the CDR3 reads TGTGCCAGTAGTACCCTAGCGGGGGGCCTCCAAGAGACCCAGTACTTC. Protein sequence: CASSTLAGGLQETQYF.

The V call is TRBV28, the J call TRBJ2-7; unclear D gene. This CDR3 contains 13 residues. Germline V CDR1 and CDR2: MDHEN, SYDVKM. Trimming shortened V by 7 bases and J by 0 bases, and 10 bases separated the two germline ends. The CDR3 DNA reads TGTGCCAGCACCCTAAGGAGCTCCTACGAGCAGTACTTC. Its translation: CASTLRSSYEQYF.

The V gene is TRBV11-2, the J gene TRBJ1-2, with unresolved D. The V gene lost 2 bases and the J gene lost 5 bases, with 6 bases spanning the gap. The CDR3 extends over 12 amino acids. Germline V CDR1 and CDR2: SGHAT, FQNNGV. The CDR3 sequence: CASSLPGYGYTF. CDR3 bases: TGTGCCAGCAGCTTACCAGGTTATGGCTACACCTTC.

The chain employs TRBV7-9 and TRBJ1-2; no reliable D call. The CDR3 contains 14 residues. V shed 0 bases and J shed 5 bases, with 10 bases lying between them. In germline, CDR1 is SEHNR, CDR2 FQNEAQ (reference sequence). CDR3 in amino acids: CASSLAGSPYGYTF. The CDR3 DNA is TGTGCCAGCAGCTTAGCAGGGAGTCCTTATGGCTACACCTTC.

CDR3: CASSMGTVSNTGELFF. For the CDR3, the DNA is TGTGCCAGTAGTATGGGGACAGTTTCGAACACCGGGGAGCTGTTTTTT. The chain joins TRBV19 to TRBJ2-2; 7 bases are shared with TRBD1. CDR1 is LNHDA, CDR2 SQIVND, per germline (reference sequence). V lost 3 bases and J lost 0; bases outside the gene matches: 4. This CDR3 has 16 amino acids. Supplemented by reference TRBV19 and TRBJ2-2, the full variable domain reads DGGITQSPKYLFRKEGQNVTLSCEQNLNHDAMYWYRQDPGQGLRLIYYSQIVNDFQKGDIAEGYSVSREKKESFPLTVTSAQKNPTAFYLCASSMGTVSNTGELFFGEGSRLTVL.

This clone was picked up one time. The J gene is TRBJ1-5, the V gene TRBV7-8, with 10 bases identical to TRBD1. CDR3 length: 14 amino acids. Unmatched junction bases numbered 0, after V lost 1 base and J lost 6 bases. Germline V gene sequence: CDR1 SGHVS, CDR2 FQNEAQ. In nucleotides, the CDR3 is TGTGCCAGCAGCTTAGGGGACAGGGGTCAGCCCCAGCATTTT. Its translation: CASSLGDRGQPQHF.

The J gene is TRBJ1-4, the V gene TRBV4-3; 7 nucleotides align to TRBD1. This CDR3 spans 15 amino acids. From germline, CDR1 is LGHNA and CDR2 YSLEER. The J segment lost 3 bases and the V segment lost 0 bases, leaving 1 base of the junction unmatched. CDR3 in amino acids: CASSQETGSNEKLFF. The CDR3 region has the DNA TGCGCCAGCAGCCAAGAGACAGGGTCTAATGAAAAACTGTTTTTT.

The V gene is TRBV7-2, the J gene TRBJ2-5, with 7 bases lining up with TRBD1. The CDR3 is 13 residues long. Germline CDR1 is SGHTA and CDR2 is FQGNSA. The V gene end was trimmed by 5 bases and the J gene end by 4 bases; junction bases not matched to a gene: 4. This CDR3 reads CASSPQGPETQYF. CDR3 sequence (DNA): TGTGCCAGCAGCCCACAGGGGCCAGAGACCCAGTACTTC.

The chain employs TRBV4-3 and TRBJ2-4; possible D gene TRBD2, 5 bases. The CDR3 contains 17 residues. CDR1 is LGHNA, CDR2 YSLEER, per germline. V dropped 4 bases and J dropped 4 bases, with 20 bases sitting between them. CDR3 sequence: CASSRVKGSSSKNIQYF. Here the CDR3 DNA reads TGCGCCAGCAGCCGGGTAAAAGGGTCTAGCAGTAAAAACATTCAGTACTTC.

This chain connects TRBV19 to TRBJ1-2, with TRBD1 matching 8 bases. The CDR3 runs 14 residues. Germline V gene lookup returns CDR1 LNHDA and CDR2 SQIVND (reference sequence). With V trimmed by 6 bases and J by 8 bases, 11 bases remained unmatched. The CDR3 region has the DNA TGTGCCAGTAGACAAGACAGGGGAGGGGGCGGCTACACCTTC. Its protein is CASRQDRGGGGYTF.

This clone was found once. The chain employs TRBV25-1 and TRBJ2-2, with D possibly matching TRBD1 (5 bases). The germline V gene encodes CDR1 MGHDK and CDR2 SYGVNS. The CDR3 has 15 residues. V lost 3 bases, J lost 1 base, and 9 bases lay in between. CDR3 amino acids: CASSEFQGNTGELFF. CDR3 DNA: TGTGCCAGCAGTGAGTTCCAGGGGAACACCGGGGAGCTGTTTTTT.

The rearrangement links TRBV5-1 to TRBJ2-1, with D possibly matching TRBD1 (7 bases). The CDR3 contains 14 residues. The V end lost 1 base, the J end lost 6 bases, and 11 bases lay between the germline ends. Germline lookup yields CDR1 SGHRS and CDR2 YFSETQ. Here the CDR3 reads CASSLRQGGNEQFF. For the CDR3, the DNA is TGCGCCAGCAGCTTGCGGCAGGGGGGCAATGAGCAGTTCTTC.

Worth noting for this clone: One end of the junction fails to match germline, which may point to a read error. The V and J genes are TRBV5-4 and TRBJ2-7; the D gene is possibly TRBD2 (7 bases). Germline values: CDR1 SGHNT, CDR2 YYREEE (reference sequence). The CDR3 consists of 12 residues. The chain's CDR3 is CASSSRGAGRIF. The CDR3 bases are TGTGCCAGCAGCTCCCGGGGGGCAGGGAGGATTTTC.

This clone was seen more than once but under ten times. V usage is TRBV4-3 and J usage is TRBJ2-7, with 7 bases identical to TRBD1. The ends lost 1 base at V and 3 bases at J; junction bases unmatched: 15. The germline V gene has CDR1 LGHNA and CDR2 YSLEER. The CDR3 extends over 18 amino acids. CDR3: CASSQGAGVTGLFYEQYF. As DNA, the CDR3 is TGCGCCAGCAGCCAAGGGGCTGGTGTGACAGGGCTATTCTACGAGCAGTACTTC.